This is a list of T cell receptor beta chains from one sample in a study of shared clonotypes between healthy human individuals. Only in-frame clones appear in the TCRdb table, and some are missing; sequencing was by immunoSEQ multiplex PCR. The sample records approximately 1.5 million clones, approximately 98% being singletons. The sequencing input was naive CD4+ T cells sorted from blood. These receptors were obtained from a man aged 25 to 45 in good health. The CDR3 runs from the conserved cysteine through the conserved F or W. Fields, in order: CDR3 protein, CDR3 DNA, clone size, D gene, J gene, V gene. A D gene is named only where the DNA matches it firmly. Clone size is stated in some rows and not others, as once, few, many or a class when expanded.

CDR3 protein: CASSLEGVSYTF; CDR3 DNA: TGCGCCAGCAGCTTGGAGGGGGTAAGCTACACCTTC; clone size: .; D gene: .; J gene: TRBJ1-2; V gene: TRBV5-1
CDR3 protein: CASSPTGSEQFF; CDR3 DNA: TGTGCCAGCAGCCCTACAGGGAGTGAGCAGTTCTTC; clone size: .; D gene: .; J gene: TRBJ2-1; V gene: TRBV11-2
CDR3 protein: CASSGRESRYEQFF; CDR3 DNA: TGTGCCAGTTCGGGGCGAGAGAGTCGCTATGAGCAGTTCTTC; clone size: .; D gene: .; J gene: TRBJ2-1; V gene: TRBV2
CDR3 protein: CASSPGQPKNIQYF; CDR3 DNA: TGTGCCAGCTCACCGGGCCAGCCCAAAAACATTCAGTACTTC; clone size: .; D gene: .; J gene: TRBJ2-4; V gene: TRBV18
CDR3 protein: CASSEEALGARYGYTF; CDR3 DNA: TGTGCCAGCAGTGAAGAGGCTTTGGGGGCCAGGTATGGCTACACCTTC; clone size: .; D gene: .; J gene: TRBJ1-2; V gene: TRBV2
CDR3 protein: CASSPPSSQYNEQFF; CDR3 DNA: TGTGCCAGCTCACCACCTAGCAGCCAATACAATGAGCAGTTCTTC; clone size: once; D gene: .; J gene: TRBJ2-1; V gene: TRBV18
CDR3 protein: CASSGTSGSSTYEQYF; CDR3 DNA: TGCGCCAGCTCCGGGACTAGCGGATCTTCCACCTACGAGCAGTACTTC; clone size: once; D gene: TRBD2; J gene: TRBJ2-7; V gene: TRBV5-1
CDR3 protein: CASSRGRGGTYEQYF; CDR3 DNA: TGCGCCAGCAGCCGGGGACGGGGAGGTACCTACGAGCAGTACTTC; clone size: .; D gene: .; J gene: TRBJ2-7; V gene: TRBV4-3
CDR3 protein: CASSLAGAVYNEQFF; CDR3 DNA: TGTGCCAGCAGCTTAGCGGGGGCCGTTTACAATGAGCAGTTCTTC; clone size: .; D gene: .; J gene: TRBJ2-1; V gene: TRBV7-6
CDR3 protein: CASSVSFYGYTF; CDR3 DNA: TGTGCCAGCAGTGTTAGCTTCTATGGCTACACCTTC; clone size: .; D gene: .; J gene: TRBJ1-2; V gene: TRBV2
CDR3 protein: CASSGQGPHEKLFF; CDR3 DNA: TGCGCCAGCAGCGGACAGGGTCCGCATGAAAAACTGTTTTTT; clone size: .; D gene: TRBD1; J gene: TRBJ1-4; V gene: TRBV5-1